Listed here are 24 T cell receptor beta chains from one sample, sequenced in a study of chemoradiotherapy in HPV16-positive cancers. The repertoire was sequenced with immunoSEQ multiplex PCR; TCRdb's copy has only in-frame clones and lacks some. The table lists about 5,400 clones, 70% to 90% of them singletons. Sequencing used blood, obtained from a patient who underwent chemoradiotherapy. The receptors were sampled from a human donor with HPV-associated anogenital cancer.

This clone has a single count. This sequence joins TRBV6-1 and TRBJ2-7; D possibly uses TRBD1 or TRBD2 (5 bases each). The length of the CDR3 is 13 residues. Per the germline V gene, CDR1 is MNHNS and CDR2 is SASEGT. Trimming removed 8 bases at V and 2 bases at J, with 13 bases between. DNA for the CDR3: TGTGCCAGCTGTCCGAGGGGCCCCTACGAGCAGTACTTC. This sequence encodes CASCPRGPYEQYF.

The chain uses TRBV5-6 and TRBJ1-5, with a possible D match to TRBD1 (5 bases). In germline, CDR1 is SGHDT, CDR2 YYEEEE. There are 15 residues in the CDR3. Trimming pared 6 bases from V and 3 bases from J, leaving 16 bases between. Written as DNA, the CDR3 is TGTGCCAGCACCCGAGATGGGGGGAACAATCAGCCCCAGCATTTT. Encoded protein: CASTRDGGNNQPQHF.

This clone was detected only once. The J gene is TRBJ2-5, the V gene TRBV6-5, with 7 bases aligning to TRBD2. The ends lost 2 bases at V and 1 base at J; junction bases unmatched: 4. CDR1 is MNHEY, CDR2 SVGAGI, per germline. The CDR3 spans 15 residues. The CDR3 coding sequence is TGTGCCAGCAGTTACCCGACGGGGGGCCAAGAGACCCAGTACTTC. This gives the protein CASSYPTGGQETQYF.

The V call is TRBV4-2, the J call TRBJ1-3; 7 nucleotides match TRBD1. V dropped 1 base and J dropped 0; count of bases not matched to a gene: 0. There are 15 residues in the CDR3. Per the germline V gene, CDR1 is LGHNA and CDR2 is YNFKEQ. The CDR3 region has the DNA TGTGCCAGCAGCCAAGCAGGGGGCTCTGGAAACACCATATATTTT. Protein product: CASSQAGGSGNTIYF.

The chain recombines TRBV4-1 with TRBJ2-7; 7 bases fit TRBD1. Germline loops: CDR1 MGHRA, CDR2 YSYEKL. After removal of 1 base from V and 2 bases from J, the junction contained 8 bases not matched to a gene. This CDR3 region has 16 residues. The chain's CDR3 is CASSQGSLDRTYEQYF. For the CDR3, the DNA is TGCGCCAGCAGCCAAGGGTCATTGGACAGGACCTACGAGCAGTACTTC.

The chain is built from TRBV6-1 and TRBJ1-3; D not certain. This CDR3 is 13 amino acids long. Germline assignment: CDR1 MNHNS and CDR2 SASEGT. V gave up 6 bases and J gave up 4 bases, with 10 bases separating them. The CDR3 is CASRVPVGNTIYF. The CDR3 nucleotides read TGTGCCAGCAGGGTCCCGGTGGGAAACACCATATATTTT.

CDR3 sequence: CASSWGTGSGLSGGTIYF. Written as DNA, the CDR3 is TGTGCCAGCAGCTGGGGGACAGGGTCGGGCCTCTCTGGAGGTACCATATATTTT. V is TRBV7-6 and J is TRBJ1-3, with 9 bases aligning to TRBD1. In germline, CDR1 is SGHVS, CDR2 FNYEAQ. CDR3 size: 18 residues. V lost 4 bases and J lost 10; bases outside the gene matches: 20.

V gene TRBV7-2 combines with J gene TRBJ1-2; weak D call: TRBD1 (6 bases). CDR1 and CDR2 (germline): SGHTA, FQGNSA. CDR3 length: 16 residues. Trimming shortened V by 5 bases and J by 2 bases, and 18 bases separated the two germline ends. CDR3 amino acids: CASSPPRGLGNYGYTF. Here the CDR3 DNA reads TGTGCCAGCAGCCCTCCCCGGGGGCTCGGAAACTATGGCTACACCTTC. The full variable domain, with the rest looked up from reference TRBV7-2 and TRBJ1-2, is GAGVSQSPSNKVTEKGKDVELRCDPISGHTALYWYRQSLGQGLEFLIYFQGNSAPDKSGLPSDRFSAERTGGSVSTLTIQRTQQEDSAVYLCASSPPRGLGNYGYTFGSGTRLTVV.

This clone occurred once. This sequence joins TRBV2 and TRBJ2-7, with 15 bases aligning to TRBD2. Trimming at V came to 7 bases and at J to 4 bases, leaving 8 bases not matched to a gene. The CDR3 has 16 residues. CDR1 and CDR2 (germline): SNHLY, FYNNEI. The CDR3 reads CASTRTSGGVDYEQYF. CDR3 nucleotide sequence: TGTGCCAGCACCAGGACTAGCGGGGGGGTTGATTACGAGCAGTACTTC.

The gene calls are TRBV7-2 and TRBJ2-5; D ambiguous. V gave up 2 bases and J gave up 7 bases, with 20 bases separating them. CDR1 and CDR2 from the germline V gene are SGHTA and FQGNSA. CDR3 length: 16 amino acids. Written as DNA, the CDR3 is TGTGCCAGCAGCTTAAACACCGCGACATCAAAGGGGACCCAGTACTTC. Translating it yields CASSLNTATSKGTQYF. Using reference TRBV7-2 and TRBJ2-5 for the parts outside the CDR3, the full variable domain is GAGVSQSPSNKVTEKGKDVELRCDPISGHTALYWYRQSLGQGLEFLIYFQGNSAPDKSGLPSDRFSAERTGGSVSTLTIQRTQQEDSAVYLCASSLNTATSKGTQYFGPGTRLLVL.

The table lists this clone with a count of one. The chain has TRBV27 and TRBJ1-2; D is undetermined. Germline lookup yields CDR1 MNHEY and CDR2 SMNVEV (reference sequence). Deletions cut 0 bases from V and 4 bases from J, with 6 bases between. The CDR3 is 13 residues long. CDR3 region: CASSLSPSYGYTF. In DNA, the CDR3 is TGTGCCAGCAGTTTATCCCCGAGCTATGGCTACACCTTC.

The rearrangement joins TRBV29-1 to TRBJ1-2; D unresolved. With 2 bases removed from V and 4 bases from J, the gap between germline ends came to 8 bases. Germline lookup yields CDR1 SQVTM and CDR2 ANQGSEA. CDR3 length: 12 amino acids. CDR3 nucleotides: TGCAGCGTTGAAACCGCGCGCTATGGCTACACCTTC. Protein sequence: CSVETARYGYTF.

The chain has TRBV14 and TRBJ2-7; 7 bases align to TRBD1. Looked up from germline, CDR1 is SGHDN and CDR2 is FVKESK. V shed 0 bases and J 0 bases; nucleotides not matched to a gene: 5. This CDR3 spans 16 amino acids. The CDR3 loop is CASSQEGTDFSYEQYF. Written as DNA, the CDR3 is TGTGCCAGCAGCCAAGAAGGGACAGATTTCTCCTACGAGCAGTACTTC.

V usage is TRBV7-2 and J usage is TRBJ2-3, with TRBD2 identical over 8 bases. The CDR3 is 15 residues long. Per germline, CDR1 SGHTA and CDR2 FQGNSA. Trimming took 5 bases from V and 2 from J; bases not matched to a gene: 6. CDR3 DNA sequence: TGTGCCAGCAGCACACAGCGGGGGCCCACAGATACGCAGTATTTT. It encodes CASSTQRGPTDTQYF.

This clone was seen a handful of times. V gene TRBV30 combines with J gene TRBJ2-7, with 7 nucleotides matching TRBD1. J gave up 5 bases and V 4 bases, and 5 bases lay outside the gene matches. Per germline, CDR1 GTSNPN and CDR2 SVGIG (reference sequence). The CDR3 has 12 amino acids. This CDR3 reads CAWTPTGNEQYF. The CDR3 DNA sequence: TGTGCCTGGACCCCGACAGGGAACGAGCAGTACTTC.

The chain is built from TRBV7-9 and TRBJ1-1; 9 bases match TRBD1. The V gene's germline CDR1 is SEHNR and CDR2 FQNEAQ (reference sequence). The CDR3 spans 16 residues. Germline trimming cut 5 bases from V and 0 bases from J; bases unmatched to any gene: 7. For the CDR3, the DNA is TGTGCCAGCAGCAGCTCGGACAGGGGATTGAACACTGAAGCTTTCTTT. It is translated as CASSSSDRGLNTEAFF.

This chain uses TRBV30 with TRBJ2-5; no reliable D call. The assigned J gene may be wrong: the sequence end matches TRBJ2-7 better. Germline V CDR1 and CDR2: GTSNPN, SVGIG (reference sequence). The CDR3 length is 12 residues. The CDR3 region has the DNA TGTGCCTGGAGTGTCTCAGTCTACGAGCAGTACTTC. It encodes CAWSVSVYEQYF.

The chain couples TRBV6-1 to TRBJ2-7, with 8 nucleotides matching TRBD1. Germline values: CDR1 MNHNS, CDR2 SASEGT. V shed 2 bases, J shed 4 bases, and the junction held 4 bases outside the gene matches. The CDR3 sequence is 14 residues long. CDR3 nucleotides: TGTGCCAGCAGTGAAATGCAGGGGGCGTACGAGCAGTACTTC. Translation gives CASSEMQGAYEQYF.

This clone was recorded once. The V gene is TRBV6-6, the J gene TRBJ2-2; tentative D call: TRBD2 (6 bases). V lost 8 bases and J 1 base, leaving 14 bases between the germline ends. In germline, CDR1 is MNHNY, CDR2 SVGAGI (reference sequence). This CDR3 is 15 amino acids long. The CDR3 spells CASGSRRGNTGELFF. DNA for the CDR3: TGTGCCAGCGGGTCCCGGCGGGGGAACACCGGGGAGCTGTTTTTT.

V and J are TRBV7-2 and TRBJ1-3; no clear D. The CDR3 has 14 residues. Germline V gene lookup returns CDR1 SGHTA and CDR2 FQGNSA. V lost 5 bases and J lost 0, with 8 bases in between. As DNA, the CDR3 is TGTGCCAGCAGCCCGACGGGCTCTGGAAACACCATATATTTT. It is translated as CASSPTGSGNTIYF. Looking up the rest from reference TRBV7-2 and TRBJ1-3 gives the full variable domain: GAGVSQSPSNKVTEKGKDVELRCDPISGHTALYWYRQSLGQGLEFLIYFQGNSAPDKSGLPSDRFSAERTGGSVSTLTIQRTQQEDSAVYLCASSPTGSGNTIYFGEGSWLTVV.

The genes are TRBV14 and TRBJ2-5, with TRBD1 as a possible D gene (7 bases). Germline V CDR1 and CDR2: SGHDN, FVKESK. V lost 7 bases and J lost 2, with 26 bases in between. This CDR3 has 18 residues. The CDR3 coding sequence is TGTGCCAGCAACGACACGTTTTTTTGCGGGACAGAACAAGAGACCCAGTACTTC. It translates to CASNDTFFCGTEQETQYF. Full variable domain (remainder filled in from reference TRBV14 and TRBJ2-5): EAGVTQFPSHSVIEKGQTVTLRCDPISGHDNLYWYRRVMGKEIKFLLHFVKESKQDESGMPNNRFLAERTGGTYSTLKVQPAELEDSGVYFCASNDTFFCGTEQETQYFGPGTRLLVL.

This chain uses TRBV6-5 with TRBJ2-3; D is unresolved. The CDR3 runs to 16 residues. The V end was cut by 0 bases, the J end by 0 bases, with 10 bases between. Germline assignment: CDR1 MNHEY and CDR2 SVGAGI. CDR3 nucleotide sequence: TGTGCCAGCAGTTACTCTGGCAGGCTAAGCACAGATACGCAGTATTTT. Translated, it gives CASSYSGRLSTDTQYF.

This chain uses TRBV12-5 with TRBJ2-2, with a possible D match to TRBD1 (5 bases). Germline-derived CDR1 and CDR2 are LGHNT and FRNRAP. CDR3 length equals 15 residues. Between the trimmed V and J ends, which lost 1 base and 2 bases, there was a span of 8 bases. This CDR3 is CASGLETVNTGELFF. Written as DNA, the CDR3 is TGTGCTAGTGGTTTGGAGACAGTTAACACCGGGGAGCTGTTTTTT.

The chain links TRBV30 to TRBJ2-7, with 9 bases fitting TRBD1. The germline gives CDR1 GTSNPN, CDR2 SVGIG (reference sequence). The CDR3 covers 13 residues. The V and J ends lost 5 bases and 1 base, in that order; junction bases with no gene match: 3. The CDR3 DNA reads TGTGCCTGGGGGACAGGGACTTCCTACGAGCAGTACTTC. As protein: CAWGTGTSYEQYF.